This entry features one T cell receptor beta chain sequence. Its antigen is not known. The sample holds other DNA sequences that translate to the same CDR3. PCR primers comprised 60 Vbeta and 13 Jbeta primers. Assay: immunoSEQ multiplex PCR; the TCRdb copy retains only in-frame clones and omits some. The sample includes about 190,000 clones, roughly 74% of them seen just once. This entry belongs to a study of cytomegalovirus exposure and HLA in healthy donors. Study-level results: In a later analysis, HLA-associated TCR beta chains were more clonally expanded than equally common others. Cytomegalovirus status was reportedly diagnosed by the classifier with high specificity and sensitivity. Sequencing likely caused a cluster of highly shared sequence variants.

The CDR3 totals 20 residues. Germline loops: CDR1 LGHNA, CDR2 YSLEER. J was trimmed by 2 bases and V by 5 bases; bases with no gene match: 22. Sequencing was done on a sample of PBMCs. This clonotype was sampled from a woman aged 25 to 39 in good health and CMV-seronegative. The chain carries TRBV4-3 and TRBJ2-3, with 7 nucleotides matching TRBD1. For the CDR3, the DNA is TGCGCCAGCAGCGCAAGGGACAGAGGGCGATTCCCCGGGTCCACAGATACGCAGTATTTT. Its protein is CASSARDRGRFPGSTDTQYF.